The 19 T cell receptor beta chains reported below all come from one sample, sequenced in a study of blood T cell repertoires in COVID-19. Here immunoSEQ multiplex PCR was the method, and the copy in TCRdb shows in-frame clones only, minus some. The data show about 320,000 clones, approximately 82% seen once. The material sequenced was peripheral blood. The receptors were sampled from a woman in her forties or fifties with acute or convalescent COVID-19.

V gene TRBV19 combines with J gene TRBJ1-2; D gene ambiguous. V was shortened by 3 bases and J by 2 bases, with 19 bases between the two germline ends. In germline, CDR1 is LNHDA, CDR2 SQIVND (reference sequence). CDR3 length: 17 amino acids. The CDR3 sequence: CASSIYTTRSLNYGYTF. CDR3 in DNA: TGTGCCAGTAGTATCTATACGACAAGGTCCCTCAACTATGGCTACACCTTC.

J is TRBJ2-7 and V is TRBV2; TRBD1 matches at 7 bases. The length of the CDR3 is 15 residues. With V trimmed by 6 bases and J by 1 base, 9 bases remained unmatched. Germline V gene sequence: CDR1 SNHLY, CDR2 FYNNEI. The CDR3 region has the DNA TGTGCCAGCAGGGATCCCGGGACAGAATCCTACGAGCAGTACTTC. Translating gives CASRDPGTESYEQYF.

This chain links TRBV28 with TRBJ1-2; TRBD1 might be the D (6 bases). This CDR3 is built from 12 residues. Germline CDR1 reads MDHEN; CDR2 reads SYDVKM. The V gene lost 4 bases and the J gene lost 4 bases, with 7 bases spanning the gap. CDR3: CASSSQGYGYTF. The CDR3 nucleotides are TGTGCCAGCAGTTCACAGGGCTATGGCTACACCTTC.

This chain links TRBV5-8 with TRBJ2-1; 11 bases fit TRBD2. The V gene end was trimmed by 4 bases and the J gene end by 2 bases; junction bases not matched to a gene: 5. Looked up from germline, CDR1 is SGHTS and CDR2 is YDEGEE. CDR3 length: 16 amino acids. In nucleotides, the CDR3 is TGTGCCAGCAGCCGACTAGCGGGGAAAACCTACAATGAGCAGTTCTTC. Translating it yields CASSRLAGKTYNEQFF.

CDR3 sequence (DNA): TGTGCCAGCAGCCCGTACTGGGCCGCCCAGTACTTC. Translated, it gives CASSPYWAAQYF. The chain carries TRBV5-7 and TRBJ2-5; D ambiguous. TRBV5-7 is an open reading frame, and its role is uncertain. Trimming removed 4 bases from V and 9 bases from J, with 13 bases in between. The CDR3 is made up of 12 amino acids.

This rearrangement joins TRBV18 to TRBJ1-2; 7 positions match TRBD1. This CDR3 comprises 14 residues. V shed 3 bases, J shed 5 bases, and the junction held 6 bases outside the gene matches. CDR1 is KGHSH and CDR2 is LQKENI in the germline V gene. This chain's CDR3 is CASSPPDRVYGYTF. The CDR3 nucleotides are TGTGCCAGCTCACCCCCCGACAGGGTTTATGGCTACACCTTC. Full variable domain (remainder filled in from reference TRBV18 and TRBJ1-2): NAGVMQNPRHLVRRRGQEARLRCSPMKGHSHVYWYRQLPEEGLKFMVYLQKENIIDESGMPKERFSAEFPKEGPSILRIQQVVRGDSAAYFCASSPPDRVYGYTFGSGTRLTVV.

The chain joins TRBV28 to TRBJ2-5; 12 bases line up with TRBD2. CDR3 length: 16 amino acids. The J segment lost 5 bases and the V segment lost 5 bases, leaving 9 bases of the junction unmatched. Looked up from germline, CDR1 is MDHEN and CDR2 is SYDVKM. The CDR3 region has the DNA TGTGCCAGCAGTAGATCTAGCGGGAGGGCCGACGAGACCCAGTACTTC. It translates to CASSRSSGRADETQYF.

This rearrangement joins TRBV4-1 to TRBJ1-3; D remains unclear. Between the trimmed V and J ends, which lost 1 base and 7 bases, there was a span of 8 bases. Germline-derived CDR1 and CDR2 are MGHRA and YSYEKL. This CDR3 spans 13 amino acids. The CDR3 reads CASSQVLLNTIYF. The CDR3 nucleotides are TGCGCCAGCAGCCAAGTTCTGTTGAACACCATATATTTT.

The CDR3 DNA reads TGTGCCAGCAGCTTTTCGGGTTCCTCTGGAAACACCATATATTTT. This codes for CASSFSGSSGNTIYF. The rearrangement uses TRBV7-6 and TRBJ1-3; no clear D gene. Trimming removed 3 bases from V and 0 bases from J, with 9 bases in between. CDR1 and CDR2 (germline): SGHVS, FNYEAQ. The CDR3 consists of 15 residues.

The chain recombines TRBV4-3 with TRBJ1-1; D may be TRBD1 (5 bases). The germline V gene encodes CDR1 LGHNA and CDR2 YSLEER. Trimming took off 1 base at V and 3 bases at J, with 21 bases between the two ends. The CDR3 spans 18 residues. CDR3 DNA: TGCGCCAGCAGCCAAGCATTCTCTGGGGCGGGGGGTCACACTGAAGCTTTCTTT. Translation: CASSQAFSGAGGHTEAFF.

The V gene is TRBV9, the J gene TRBJ1-2; a weak D match, TRBD1 (6 bases). The CDR3 has 15 amino acids. The germline CDR1 and CDR2 sequences are SGDLS and YYNGEE. V gave up 0 bases and J gave up 6 bases, with 15 bases separating them. For the CDR3, the DNA is TGTGCCAGCAGCGTAGCTGGGGGCCTTTTGGATGGCTACACCTTC. Its translation is CASSVAGGLLDGYTF. Looking up the rest from reference TRBV9 and TRBJ1-2 gives the full variable domain: DSGVTQTPKHLITATGQRVTLRCSPRSGDLSVYWYQQSLDQGLQFLIQYYNGEERAKGNILERFSAQQFPDLHSELNLSSLELGDSALYFCASSVAGGLLDGYTFGSGTRLTVV.

The CDR3 nucleotides are TGTGCCATCAGTGAGTCCTGGGGGCAGAGTAATGGCTACACCTTC. Amino acids: CAISESWGQSNGYTF. The V and J genes are TRBV10-3 and TRBJ1-2; maybe TRBD1 (6 bases). Germline V lookup: CDR1 ENHRY, CDR2 SYGVKD. V was cut by 0 bases and J by 6 bases, with 14 bases left in between. The CDR3 has 15 residues.

Here the CDR3 DNA reads TGTGCCAGCAGGTCGGGACAGGGTCCCAATGAGCAGTTCTTC. As protein: CASRSGQGPNEQFF. This chain joins TRBV11-2 and TRBJ2-1, with 9 bases that match TRBD1. This CDR3 region has 14 residues. The germline V gene encodes CDR1 SGHAT and CDR2 FQNNGV. With 6 bases clipped from V and 6 bases from J, the junction kept 6 bases outside the gene matches.

In DNA, the CDR3 is TGTGCCATCAGTCCCGGGACTAGCGAGAGCTCCTACAATGAGCAGTTCTTC. Translation: CAISPGTSESSYNEQFF. The chain uses TRBV10-3 and TRBJ2-1, with TRBD2 matching 10 bases. This CDR3 is 17 amino acids long. Germline V gene sequence: CDR1 ENHRY, CDR2 SYGVKD. Germline trimming cut 5 bases from V and 0 bases from J; bases unmatched to any gene: 7.

The J gene is TRBJ2-1, the V gene TRBV30; D may be TRBD2 (6 bases). The V gene's germline CDR1 is GTSNPN and CDR2 SVGIG (reference sequence). The germline V and J ends were trimmed by 0 bases and 10 bases, with 10 bases remaining between them. CDR3 length: 12 residues. CDR3 region: CAWSVTGDEQFF. The CDR3 DNA follows: TGTGCCTGGAGTGTAACGGGAGACGAGCAGTTCTTC.

This sequence joins TRBV6-5 and TRBJ1-1; D is uncertain. The CDR3 extends over 13 amino acids. CDR1 MNHEY and CDR2 SVGAGI come from the germline V gene. The germline V and J ends were trimmed by 10 bases and 3 bases, with 15 bases remaining between them. CDR3 DNA: TGTGCCATAGGACGGGGTGCCCACACTGAAGCTTTCTTT. Its translation: CAIGRGAHTEAFF.

CDR3 sequence reads: CASSLNFASGSSDTQYF. The CDR3 bases are TGTGCCAGCAGCTTAAACTTTGCTAGCGGGAGTTCAGATACGCAGTATTTT. The gene calls are TRBV7-6 and TRBJ2-3, with 10 bases aligning to TRBD2. J was trimmed by 4 bases and V by 2 bases; bases with no gene match: 9. Germline V gene data show CDR1 as SGHVS and CDR2 as FNYEAQ. CDR3 length equals 17 residues.

The chain recombines TRBV4-1 with TRBJ1-5, with TRBD1 matching over 8 bases. The length of the CDR3 is 15 residues. After removal of 4 bases from V and 2 bases from J, the junction contained 4 bases not matched to a gene. Germline CDR1 reads MGHRA; CDR2 reads YSYEKL. The CDR3 sequence is CASSLQTGGNQPQHF. The CDR3 nucleotides read TGCGCCAGCAGCCTCCAGACAGGGGGCAATCAGCCCCAGCATTTT.

This chain joins TRBV18 and TRBJ2-1, with a possible D match to TRBD2 (6 bases). The V gene lost 3 bases and the J gene lost 9 bases, with 12 bases spanning the gap. Germline values: CDR1 KGHSH, CDR2 LQKENI. The CDR3 contains 13 residues. CDR3 protein: CASSPQREVEQFF. The CDR3 DNA follows: TGTGCCAGCTCACCGCAAAGGGAGGTTGAGCAGTTCTTC.